This T cell receptor (beta chain) was found in a study of OX40 agonist ivuxolimab in advanced cancers. In the study overall: Treatment received earlier with anti-PD-1, anti-PD-L1 or anti-CTLA-4 agents was allowed, and around 36% had some.

Produced via immunoSEQ multiplex PCR; TCRdb's table is partial and in-frame only. The sample comprises about 72,000 clones, about 84% of which are singletons, and 5% rests with the top ten. The sequencing here drew on CD4+ or CD8+ T cells sorted from blood, taken in a trial of the OX40 agonist ivuxolimab. This receptor was identified in an adult with an advanced solid tumor such as melanoma, head and neck, liver or kidney cancer.

CDR3 nucleotides: TGTGCCACCCAGGGGCAGGCCGATAATTCACCCCTCCACTTT. Amino acids: CATQGQADNSPLHF. The rearrangement joins TRBV28 to TRBJ1-6, with TRBD1 as a possible D gene (6 bases). The CDR3 loop spans 14 amino acids. Trimming took off 10 bases at V and 5 bases at J, with 15 bases between the two ends. Germline assignment: CDR1 MDHEN and CDR2 SYDVKM. The variable domain in full, with the rest retrieved from reference TRBV28 and TRBJ1-6, is DVKVTQSSRYLVKRTGEKVFLECVQDMDHENMFWYRQDPGLGLRLIYFSYDVKMKEKGDIPEGYSVSREKKERFSLILESASTNQTSMYLCATQGQADNSPLHFGNGTRLTVT.